The 22 T cell receptor beta chains in this list originate from one sample, sequenced in a study of Ad26.COV2.S vaccination and SARS-CoV-2 variants (dated by TCRdb to the early 2020s). Explained via the paper, the treatment or condition label denotes: some 19 received Ad26.COV2.S at low or high dose, single or two shots; roughly five received placebo; per-sample allocation not given. For vaccine and placebo recipients, the sequenced repertoires came from samples collected on day 63 after the first injection. Libraries were built with the immunoSEQ multiplex PCR assay. What TCRdb holds here is the immuneACCESS table cut down to in-frame rearrangements. Part of the clones is not present; checked against another copy, under half of the missing clones reflect an unresolved V gene, and the others are unexplained. In this sample the table shows some 400,000 clones, about 89% of which occur a single time. The ten largest clones take up about 1.9% of the sample.

This material consisted of peripheral blood, taken in a trial of Ad26.COV2.S vaccine versus placebo. The origin of the receptors is a person between 18 and 65 years old who received the Ad26.COV2.S COVID-19 vaccine or a placebo.

This rearrangement joins TRBV23-1 to TRBJ1-1; the D gene is possibly TRBD1 (6 bases). TRBV23-1 is known as an ORF, though its function is uncertain. The CDR3 covers 22 residues. Trimming pared 0 bases from V and 1 base from J, leaving 30 bases between. CDR3 in amino acids: CASSQSISPPRQGMTRNTEAFF. As DNA, the CDR3 is TGCGCCAGCAGTCAATCTATATCCCCCCCCCGGCAGGGGATGACCAGGAACACTGAAGCTTTCTTT.

The gene calls are TRBV28 and TRBJ1-4; D might be TRBD1 (6 bases). Trimming took off 5 bases at V and 4 bases at J, with 14 bases between the two ends. The CDR3 extends over 15 amino acids. CDR1 is MDHEN, CDR2 SYDVKM, per germline. CDR3 DNA: TGTGCCAGCAGTCAGAACAGGGAACTTAATGAAAAACTGTTTTTT. Residues: CASSQNRELNEKLFF.

The chain employs TRBV4-1 and TRBJ2-2; 10 bases are shared with TRBD1. This CDR3 comprises 15 residues. The V gene end was trimmed by 6 bases and the J gene end by 5 bases; junction bases not matched to a gene: 6. Germline V gives CDR1 MGHRA, CDR2 YSYEKL. The CDR3 is CASSRDRGGTGELFF. CDR3 DNA: TGCGCCAGCAGTCGGGACAGGGGTGGAACCGGGGAGCTGTTTTTT.

CDR3 DNA sequence: TGTGCCAGCAGCCCCAGTACTGGCGCCTACGAGCAGTACTTC. This gives the protein CASSPSTGAYEQYF. The genes are TRBV6-2 or TRBV6-3 and TRBJ2-7; D is unclear. The CDR3 consists of 14 residues. The germline V gene encodes CDR1 MNHEY and CDR2 SVGEGT. Trimming stripped 6 bases from V and 2 bases from J, with 14 bases between.

The chain employs TRBV28 and TRBJ1-5, with 7 bases identical to TRBD1. Trimming removed 8 bases from V and 4 bases from J; junction bases left unmatched: 8. There are 14 residues in the CDR3. The V gene's germline CDR1 is MDHEN and CDR2 SYDVKM. This CDR3 reads CASGSLQGNQPQHF. The CDR3, as DNA: TGTGCCAGCGGATCCTTACAGGGGAATCAGCCCCAGCATTTT. The full variable domain, rest sourced from reference TRBV28 and TRBJ1-5, is DVKVTQSSRYLVKRTGEKVFLECVQDMDHENMFWYRQDPGLGLRLIYFSYDVKMKEKGDIPEGYSVSREKKERFSLILESASTNQTSMYLCASGSLQGNQPQHFGDGTRLSIL.

The rearrangement uses TRBV2 and TRBJ2-3; the D gene is possibly TRBD2 (5 bases). Trimming shortened V by 7 bases and J by 2 bases, and 19 bases separated the two germline ends. From germline, CDR1 is SNHLY and CDR2 FYNNEI. There are 16 residues in the CDR3. CDR3 nucleotide sequence: TGTGCCAGCAACTTCCCCCCTAGCTCCTCCACAGATACGCAGTATTTT. The encoded protein is CASNFPPSSSTDTQYF. Supplemented by reference TRBV2 and TRBJ2-3, the full variable domain reads EPEVTQTPSHQVTQMGQEVILRCVPISNHLYFYWYRQILGQKVEFLVSFYNNEISEKSEIFDDQFSVERPDGSNFTLKIRSTKLEDSAMYFCASNFPPSSSTDTQYFGPGTRLTVL.

The chain carries TRBV28 and TRBJ2-2; the D gene is possibly TRBD2 (5 bases). The CDR3 spans 14 residues. V lost 7 bases to trimming and J lost 5 bases, with 14 bases between them. Germline CDR1 and CDR2: MDHEN and SYDVKM. The CDR3 bases are TGTGCCAGCACCCACCGGACTGGAACCGGGGAGCTGTTTTTT. Encoded protein: CASTHRTGTGELFF.

CDR3 nucleotides: TGTGCCAGTAGTATCACTACTAGCGGCTTCGGGAATACGCAGTATTTT. Its protein is CASSITTSGFGNTQYF. The chain uses TRBV19 and TRBJ2-3, with 8 bases matching TRBD2. The CDR3 loop spans 16 amino acids. The V and J ends lost 3 bases and 7 bases, in that order; junction bases with no gene match: 12. From germline, CDR1 is LNHDA and CDR2 SQIVND (reference sequence).

The CDR3, as DNA: TGTGCCAGCAGTCTCCTGACGGGTGAGCAGTTCTTC. This translates into CASSLLTGEQFF. This chain links TRBV28 with TRBJ2-1; D is unclear. Germline V gene data show CDR1 as MDHEN and CDR2 as SYDVKM. V was trimmed by 5 bases and J by 9 bases, leaving 11 bases between them. CDR3 length: 12 amino acids.

This chain links TRBV9 with TRBJ2-2, with TRBD2 identical over 11 bases. Trimming took 0 bases from V and 0 from J; bases not matched to a gene: 10. Germline CDR1 reads SGDLS; CDR2 reads YYNGEE. This CDR3 comprises 20 residues. The CDR3 loop reads CASSVARGLAGGTNTGELFF. In nucleotides, the CDR3 is TGTGCCAGCAGCGTAGCCCGTGGGCTAGCGGGAGGAACGAACACCGGGGAGCTGTTTTTT.

J is TRBJ2-1 and V is TRBV9, with TRBD2 identical over 7 bases. CDR1 is SGDLS and CDR2 is YYNGEE in the germline V gene. V was clipped by 2 bases and J by 0 bases; unmatched bases: 8. The CDR3 consists of 17 residues. The CDR3 DNA reads as TGTGCCAGCAGCGTTGGGGAACTAGCGAGCTCCTACAATGAGCAGTTCTTC. Its protein product is CASSVGELASSYNEQFF.

The chain recombines TRBV7-6 with TRBJ1-1; the D is unclear. This CDR3 is built from 14 residues. Germline assignment: CDR1 SGHVS and CDR2 FNYEAQ. Trimming took 1 base from V and 9 from J, leaving 15 bases between them. This CDR3 reads CASSLEEDGWKAFF. CDR3 bases: TGTGCCAGCAGCTTAGAGGAGGACGGTTGGAAAGCTTTCTTT.

Here the CDR3 reads CASSLAGTGAYEQYF. DNA of the CDR3: TGCGCCAGCAGCTTGGCCGGGACAGGAGCCTACGAGCAGTACTTC. This rearrangement joins TRBV5-1 to TRBJ2-7; TRBD1 agrees at 8 bases. The CDR3 has 15 residues. V dropped 0 bases and J dropped 2; count of bases not matched to a gene: 4. Germline V CDR1 and CDR2: SGHRS, YFSETQ.

This chain connects TRBV5-4 to TRBJ1-3, with a tentative D call TRBD1 (6 bases). Trimming cost V 0 bases and J 4 bases, with 11 bases left between them. Germline CDR1 is SGHNT and CDR2 is YYREEE (reference sequence). This CDR3 comprises 15 residues. The CDR3, as DNA: TGTGCCAGCAGCTTGGCCGGACAGATGGGAAACACCATATATTTT. Amino acid sequence: CASSLAGQMGNTIYF.

This rearrangement joins TRBV6-5 to TRBJ1-1; 9 bases map to TRBD1. The CDR3 spans 15 residues. The J segment lost 5 bases and the V segment lost 4 bases, leaving 8 bases of the junction unmatched. The germline V gene encodes CDR1 MNHEY and CDR2 SVGAGI. The CDR3 region has the DNA TGTGCCAGCAGTTCCGTCCGGGACAGGGAGACTGAAGCTTTCTTT. It is translated as CASSSVRDRETEAFF.

This chain joins TRBV9 and TRBJ2-5; weak D call: TRBD1 (6 bases). V was pared by 5 bases and J by 5 bases, with 13 bases between. The germline CDR1 and CDR2 sequences are SGDLS and YYNGEE. The CDR3 is 13 amino acids. DNA for the CDR3: TGTGCCAGCAGTCGTAGGGGGTGGGAGACCCAGTACTTC. Its protein product is CASSRRGWETQYF.

The V and J genes are TRBV6-5 and TRBJ1-2; perhaps TRBD1 as D (5 bases). The CDR3 spans 14 residues. Trimming pared 6 bases from V and 7 bases from J, leaving 18 bases between. The germline CDR1 and CDR2 sequences are MNHEY and SVGAGI. CDR3 nucleotide sequence: TGTGCCAGCAGACCGTTTAAAGGGACTGGTGGCTACACCTTC. Its translation is CASRPFKGTGGYTF.

This clone has a single count. The V gene is TRBV11-2, the J gene TRBJ2-4, with D tentatively TRBD2 (5 bases). Trimming removed 3 bases from V and 5 bases from J, with 8 bases in between. The CDR3 totals 13 residues. CDR1 SGHAT and CDR2 FQNNGV come from the germline V gene. In nucleotides, the CDR3 is TGTGCCAGCAGCTTCGGACTGGAAAACATTCAGTACTTC. Its protein product is CASSFGLENIQYF. Filled out from reference TRBV11-2 and TRBJ2-4, the complete variable domain reads EAGVAQSPRYKIIEKRQSVAFWCNPISGHATLYWYQQILGQGPKLLIQFQNNGVVDDSQLPKDRFSAERLKGVDSTLKIQPAKLEDSAVYLCASSFGLENIQYFGAGTRLSVL.

The chain couples TRBV5-4 to TRBJ2-7; no clear D. The ends were cut back, 0 bases at V and 3 bases at J, with 10 bases in the middle. In germline, CDR1 is SGHNT, CDR2 YYREEE (reference sequence). The CDR3 contains 14 residues. In DNA form, the CDR3 reads TGTGCCAGCAGCTTGGGTTCAAGCAGCTACGAGCAGTACTTC. It translates to CASSLGSSSYEQYF. Drawing the rest from reference TRBV5-4 and TRBJ2-7, the complete variable domain is ETGVTQSPTHLIKTRGQQVTLRCSSQSGHNTVSWYQQALGQGPQFIFQYYREEENGRGNFPPRFSGLQFPNYSSELNVNALELDDSALYLCASSLGSSSYEQYFGPGTRLTVT.

The gene calls are TRBV2 and TRBJ2-1, with 8 bases matching TRBD2. The CDR3 extends over 15 amino acids. V shed 7 bases and J 8 bases; nucleotides not matched to a gene: 13. Germline-derived CDR1 and CDR2 are SNHLY and FYNNEI. In nucleotides, the CDR3 is TGTGCCAGCAAGGGACTAAGCGGGAGTTTCGATGAGCAGTTCTTC. This gives the protein CASKGLSGSFDEQFF.

The genes are TRBV6-5 and TRBJ2-2; unclear D gene. CDR3 size: 13 residues. V lost 6 bases and J lost 1, with 6 bases in between. CDR1 is MNHEY and CDR2 is SVGAGI in the germline V gene. This CDR3 reads CASRALNTGELFF. CDR3 sequence (DNA): TGTGCCAGCAGGGCCCTGAACACCGGGGAGCTGTTTTTT.

The V call is TRBV9, the J call TRBJ2-7, with D hard to call. The V end lost 0 bases, the J end lost 0 bases, and 7 bases lay between the germline ends. The CDR3 loop spans 14 amino acids. Germline-derived CDR1 and CDR2 are SGDLS and YYNGEE. The CDR3, as DNA: TGTGCCAGCAGCGTAGATCAGGCCTCCTACGAGCAGTACTTC. It translates to CASSVDQASYEQYF.